One TCR beta chain is described in this entry. What it recognizes is unknown. Profiling relied on immunoSEQ multiplex PCR, and the TCRdb table lists in-frame clones only, not all of them. The sample has fewer than 70,000 clones; about 85% are singletons. This sample is part of a study of OX40 agonist ivuxolimab in advanced cancers. As for the study in general: Hepatocellular carcinoma, melanoma, renal cell or head and neck cancer occurred in dose-escalation patients. Study-wide findings and caveats: CD8+ T cells showed, on average, more clonal expansion than CD4+ cells.

Germline CDR1 is SGHRS and CDR2 is YFSETQ. This CDR3 contains 14 residues. The V end was cut by 0 bases, the J end by 2 bases, with 7 bases between. The clonotype originates from an adult with an advanced solid tumor such as melanoma, head and neck, liver or kidney cancer. This chain joins TRBV5-1 and TRBJ2-3; no definite D call. The material sequenced was CD4+ or CD8+ T cells sorted from blood, taken in a trial of the OX40 agonist ivuxolimab. This CDR3 reads CASSLDGYTDTQYF. DNA of the CDR3: TGCGCCAGCAGCTTGGACGGTTACACAGATACGCAGTATTTT. Full variable domain (rest looked up from reference TRBV5-1 and TRBJ2-3): KAGVTQTPRYLIKTRGQQVTLSCSPISGHRSVSWYQQTPGQGLQFLFEYFSETQRNKGNFPGRFSGRQFSNSRSEMNVSTLELGDSALYLCASSLDGYTDTQYFGPGTRLTVL.